A single sample is the source of the 11 T cell receptor beta chains below, sequenced in a study of T cell changes during pregnancy in multiple sclerosis (dated by TCRdb to the late 2010s). The method behind the library was the immunoSEQ multiplex PCR assay. TCRdb obtained this table from immuneACCESS and retained in-frame rearrangements with V and J assigned. These tables miss some clones; where compared with another copy, unresolved V genes account for less than half of the shortfall, and the remainder is unexplained. The sample has some 94,000 clones on record, roughly 90% of them singletons. The biggest ten clones account for around 2% of the sample. Sequencing used peripheral blood, obtained in the first trimester of pregnancy. Source of these receptors: a female donor in good health, enrolled as a control in a pregnancy study.

The table lists this clone with a count of one. The chain employs TRBV7-2 and TRBJ2-2; 7 bases line up with TRBD1. The ends lost 1 base at V and 7 bases at J; junction bases unmatched: 9. The CDR3 loop spans 16 amino acids. Germline V lookup: CDR1 SGHTA, CDR2 FQGNSA. CDR3 DNA: TGTGCCAGCAGCTTAGGGGGTTACAGGGGCGGCGGGGAGCTGTTTTTT. The encoded protein is CASSLGGYRGGGELFF.

This clone has only a few counts. A much larger clone lies a single base off, so this may be a read error. The identical CDR3 is also encoded by other nucleotide sequences in the sample. The chain couples TRBV4-3 to TRBJ1-3; D uncertain. V gave up 1 base and J gave up 0 bases, with 13 bases separating them. The CDR3 consists of 17 residues. Per germline, CDR1 LGHNA and CDR2 YSLEER. CDR3: CASSQGEGIYSGNTIYF. The CDR3 DNA sequence: TGCGCCAGCAGCCAAGGAGAGGGAATCTACTCTGGAAACACCATATATTTT.

The V and J genes are TRBV6-5 and TRBJ1-2, with D unresolved. This CDR3 has 12 amino acids. Germline V gene lookup returns CDR1 MNHEY and CDR2 SVGAGI. The V and J ends lost 5 bases and 3 bases respectively, with 7 bases between them. The CDR3 DNA follows: TGTGCCAGCAGTGAGACTTACTATGGCTACACCTTC. Residues: CASSETYYGYTF.

This chain connects TRBV29-1 to TRBJ1-2; TRBD1 agrees at 8 bases. The CDR3 has 14 amino acids. Germline trimming cut 1 base from V and 4 bases from J; bases unmatched to any gene: 5. Germline loops: CDR1 SQVTM, CDR2 ANQGSEA. The CDR3 here is CSVEGQGKFYGYTF. In nucleotides, the CDR3 is TGCAGCGTTGAAGGACAGGGGAAATTCTATGGCTACACCTTC.

This chain's CDR3 is CASSLGGQPYEQYF. CDR3 sequence (DNA): TGTGCCAGCAGTTTAGGGGGACAACCCTACGAGCAGTACTTC. The rearrangement joins TRBV28 to TRBJ2-7; D is possibly TRBD1 (6 bases). V lost 2 bases, J lost 2 bases, and 10 bases lay in between. Germline-derived CDR1 and CDR2 are MDHEN and SYDVKM. The CDR3 is made up of 14 amino acids.

The V call is TRBV18, the J call TRBJ2-7; 8 bases map to TRBD1. With V trimmed by 0 bases and J by 7 bases, 5 bases remained unmatched. From germline, CDR1 is KGHSH and CDR2 LQKENI. This CDR3 is built from 14 residues. The CDR3 spells CASSPPTGDGEQYF. Here the CDR3 DNA reads TGTGCCAGCTCACCACCGACAGGGGATGGAGAGCAGTACTTC.

This clone has just one count. V gene TRBV15 combines with J gene TRBJ1-1; D perhaps matches TRBD1 (5 bases). CDR3 length: 15 amino acids. V was shortened by 0 bases and J by 0 bases, with 8 bases between the two germline ends. Germline CDR1 LNHNV, CDR2 YYDKDF (reference sequence). CDR3 in DNA: TGTGCCACCAGCAGAGACAGGGCCCTGAACACTGAAGCTTTCTTT. Its protein product is CATSRDRALNTEAFF.

The CDR3 sequence: CSVQGQGSGANVLTF. The CDR3 bases are TGCAGCGTTCAGGGACAGGGTTCCGGGGCCAACGTCCTGACTTTC. V and J are TRBV29-1 and TRBJ2-6, with 9 positions matching TRBD1. Germline CDR1 and CDR2: SQVTM and ANQGSEA. CDR3 length: 15 residues. The V gene end was trimmed by 5 bases and the J gene end by 4 bases; junction bases not matched to a gene: 6.

This sequence joins TRBV7-3 and TRBJ2-5, with 11 bases identical to TRBD2. This CDR3 comprises 16 residues. Germline CDR1 SGHTA, CDR2 FQGTGA. J was trimmed by 4 bases and V by 5 bases; bases with no gene match: 9. For the CDR3, the DNA is TGTGCCAGCAGCCCCCATGGTAGCGGGGGGGCAGAGACCCAGTACTTC. Translated, it gives CASSPHGSGGAETQYF.

V usage is TRBV4-2 and J usage is TRBJ1-1; D is unclear. Germline V gives CDR1 LGHNA, CDR2 YNFKEQ. V was clipped by 1 base and J by 4 bases, with 10 bases between them. The CDR3 loop spans 14 amino acids. CDR3 in DNA: TGTGCCAGCAGCCAAGCGTTGTTGGCCACTGAAGCTTTCTTT. This encodes CASSQALLATEAFF.

The CDR3 sequence is CASSQDTASYGYTF. CDR3 DNA: TGTGCCAGCAGCCAAGACACAGCTTCCTATGGCTACACCTTC. This sequence joins TRBV14 and TRBJ1-2; D gene ambiguous. V was shortened by 0 bases and J by 4 bases, with 9 bases between the two germline ends. This CDR3 has 14 amino acids. Germline lookup yields CDR1 SGHDN and CDR2 FVKESK.